Sequencing of this T cell receptor beta chain was carried out in a study of cytomegalovirus exposure and HLA in healthy donors. Points from the study as a whole: A missense variant in DCLRE1C was later tied to TCR beta V- and J-gene trimming.

Amplification used 60 Vbeta primers and 13 Jbeta primers. Repertoires were generated with immunoSEQ multiplex PCR, while TCRdb's copy carries only in-frame clones and drops some. Of approximately 180,000 clones listed, about three quarters are singletons. A note on this clone: Its matching antigen is unknown.

The specimen sequenced was PBMCs. The receptor comes from a woman in her sixties in good health and CMV-seropositive.

The CDR3 DNA is TGTGCCAGCAGCCCCGGGACAGGAAACACCGGGGAGCTGTTTTTT. As protein: CASSPGTGNTGELFF. The V call is TRBV6-4, the J call TRBJ2-2; TRBD1 agrees at 8 bases. The junction had 5 bases not matched to a gene; V was cut back by 6 bases and J by 2 bases. Germline-derived CDR1 and CDR2 are MRHNA and SNTAGT. This CDR3 is built from 15 residues.